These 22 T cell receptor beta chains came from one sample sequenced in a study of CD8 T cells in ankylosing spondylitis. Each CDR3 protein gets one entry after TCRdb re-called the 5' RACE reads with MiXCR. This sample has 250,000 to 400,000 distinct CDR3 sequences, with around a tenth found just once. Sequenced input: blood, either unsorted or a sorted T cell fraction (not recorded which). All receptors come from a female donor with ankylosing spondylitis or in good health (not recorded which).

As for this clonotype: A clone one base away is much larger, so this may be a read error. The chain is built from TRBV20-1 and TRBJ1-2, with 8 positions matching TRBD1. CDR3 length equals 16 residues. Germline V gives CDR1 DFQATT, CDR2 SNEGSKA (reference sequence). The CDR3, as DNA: TGCAGTGCTAGAGATCTGCGGGGGACAGGTAACTATGGCTACCCCTTC. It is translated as CSARDLRGTGNYGYPF.

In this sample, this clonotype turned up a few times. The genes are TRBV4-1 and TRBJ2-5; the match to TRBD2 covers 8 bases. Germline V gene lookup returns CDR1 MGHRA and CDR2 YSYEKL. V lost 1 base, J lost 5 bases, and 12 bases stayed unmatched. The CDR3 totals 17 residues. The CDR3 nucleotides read TGCGCCAGCAGCCAAGTCGGTAGCGGGGTTCGTCGCGAGACCCAGTACTTC. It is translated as CASSQVGSGVRRETQYF.

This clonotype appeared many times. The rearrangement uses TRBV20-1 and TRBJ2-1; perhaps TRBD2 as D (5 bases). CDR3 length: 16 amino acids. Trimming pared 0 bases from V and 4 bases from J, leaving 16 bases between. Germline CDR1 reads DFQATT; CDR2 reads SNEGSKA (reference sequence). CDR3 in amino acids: CSARDRERAFYNEQFF. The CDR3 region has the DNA TGCAGTGCTAGAGATCGGGAAAGGGCTTTTTACAATGAGCAGTTCTTC.

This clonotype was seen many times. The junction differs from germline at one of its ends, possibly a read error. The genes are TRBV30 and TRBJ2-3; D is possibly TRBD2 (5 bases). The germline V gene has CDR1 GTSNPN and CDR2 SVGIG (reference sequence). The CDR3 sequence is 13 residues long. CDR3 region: CAWSALRPGRSAF. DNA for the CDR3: TGTGCCTGGAGTGCGCTTCGACCGGGAAGATCGGCGTTT.

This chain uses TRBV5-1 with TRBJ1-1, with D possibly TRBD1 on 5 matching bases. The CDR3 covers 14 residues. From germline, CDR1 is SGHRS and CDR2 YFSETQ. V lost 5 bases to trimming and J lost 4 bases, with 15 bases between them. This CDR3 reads CASSRVGAFTEAFF. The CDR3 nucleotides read TGCGCCAGCAGTAGGGTCGGGGCCTTCACTGAAGCTTTCTTT.

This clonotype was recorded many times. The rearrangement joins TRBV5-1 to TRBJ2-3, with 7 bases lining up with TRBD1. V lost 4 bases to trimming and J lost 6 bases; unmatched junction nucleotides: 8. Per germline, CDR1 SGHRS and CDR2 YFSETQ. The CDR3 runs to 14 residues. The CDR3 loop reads CASSPGTVGDTQYF. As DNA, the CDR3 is TGCGCCAGCAGCCCGGGGACAGTGGGCGATACGCAGTATTTT.

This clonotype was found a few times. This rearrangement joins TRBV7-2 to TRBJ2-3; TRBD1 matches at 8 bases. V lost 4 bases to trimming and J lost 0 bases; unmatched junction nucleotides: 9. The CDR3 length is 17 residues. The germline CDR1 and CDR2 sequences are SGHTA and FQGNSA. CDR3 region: CASSSIGTGSSTDTQYF. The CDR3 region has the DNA TGTGCCAGCAGCTCCATCGGGACAGGCTCTAGCACAGATACGCAGTATTTT.

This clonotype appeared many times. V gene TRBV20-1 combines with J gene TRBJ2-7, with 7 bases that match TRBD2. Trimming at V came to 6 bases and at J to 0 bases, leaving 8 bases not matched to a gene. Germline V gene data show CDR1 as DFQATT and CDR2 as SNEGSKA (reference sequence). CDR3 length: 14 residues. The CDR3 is CSASREADSYEQYF. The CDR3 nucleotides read TGCAGTGCCAGTCGGGAGGCGGACTCCTACGAGCAGTACTTC.

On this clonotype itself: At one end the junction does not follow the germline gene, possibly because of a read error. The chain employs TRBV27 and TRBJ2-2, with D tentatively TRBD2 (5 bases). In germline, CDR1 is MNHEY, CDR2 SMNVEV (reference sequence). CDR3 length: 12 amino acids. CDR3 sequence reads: CASRAGPGELYF. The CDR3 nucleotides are TGTGCCAGCAGAGCCGGGCCCGGGGAGCTGTATTTT.

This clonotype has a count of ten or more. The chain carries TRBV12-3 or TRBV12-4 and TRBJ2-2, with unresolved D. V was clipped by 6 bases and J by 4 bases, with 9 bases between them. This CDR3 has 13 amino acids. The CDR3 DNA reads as TGTGCCAGCAGGCCGTCTATCACCGGGGAGCTGTTTTTT. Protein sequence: CASRPSITGELFF.

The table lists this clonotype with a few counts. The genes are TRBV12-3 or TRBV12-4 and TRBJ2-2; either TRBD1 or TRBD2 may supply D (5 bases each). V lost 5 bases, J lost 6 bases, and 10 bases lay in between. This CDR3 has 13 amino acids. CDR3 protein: CASSGTGSGELFF. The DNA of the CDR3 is TGTGCCAGCAGTGGGACGGGATCCGGGGAGCTGTTTTTT.

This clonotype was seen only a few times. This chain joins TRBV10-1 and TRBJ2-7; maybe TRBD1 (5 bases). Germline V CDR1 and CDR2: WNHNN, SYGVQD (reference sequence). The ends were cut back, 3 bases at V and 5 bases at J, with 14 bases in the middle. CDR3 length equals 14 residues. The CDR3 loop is CASSDREGADEQYF. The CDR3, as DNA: TGCGCCAGCAGTGACCGTGAAGGGGCGGACGAGCAGTACTTC.

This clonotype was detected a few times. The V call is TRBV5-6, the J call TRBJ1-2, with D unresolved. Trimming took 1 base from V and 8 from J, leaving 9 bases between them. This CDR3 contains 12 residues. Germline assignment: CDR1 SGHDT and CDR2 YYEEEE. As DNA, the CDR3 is TGTGCCAGCAGCTTGACAGAAAGGGGCTACACCTTC. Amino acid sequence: CASSLTERGYTF.

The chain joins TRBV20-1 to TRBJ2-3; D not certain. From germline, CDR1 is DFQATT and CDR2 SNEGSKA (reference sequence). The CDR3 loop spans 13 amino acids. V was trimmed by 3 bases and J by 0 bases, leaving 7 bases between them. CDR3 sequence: CSASWPSTDTQYF. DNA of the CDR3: TGCAGTGCTAGTTGGCCCAGCACAGATACGCAGTATTTT.

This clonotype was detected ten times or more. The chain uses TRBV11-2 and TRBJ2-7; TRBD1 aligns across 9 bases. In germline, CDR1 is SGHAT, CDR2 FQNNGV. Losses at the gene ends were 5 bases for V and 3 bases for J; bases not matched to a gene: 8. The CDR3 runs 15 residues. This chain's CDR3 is CASSPSAGQGYEQYF. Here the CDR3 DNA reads TGTGCCAGCAGCCCTAGTGCGGGACAGGGCTACGAGCAGTACTTC.

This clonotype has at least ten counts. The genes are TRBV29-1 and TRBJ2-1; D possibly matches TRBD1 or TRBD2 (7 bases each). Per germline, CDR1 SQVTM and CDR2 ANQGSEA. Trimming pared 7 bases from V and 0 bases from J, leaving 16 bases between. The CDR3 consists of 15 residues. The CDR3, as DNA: TGCAGCGCTCAGGGGGGGACAACCTCCTACAATGAGCAGTTCTTC. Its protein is CSAQGGTTSYNEQFF.

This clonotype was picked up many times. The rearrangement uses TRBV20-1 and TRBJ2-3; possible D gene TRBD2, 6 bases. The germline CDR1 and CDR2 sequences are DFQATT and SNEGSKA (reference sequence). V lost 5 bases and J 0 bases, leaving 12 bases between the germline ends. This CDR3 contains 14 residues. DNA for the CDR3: TGCAGTGCTCTAGCGTACCTTAGCACAGATACGCAGTATTTT. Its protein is CSALAYLSTDTQYF.

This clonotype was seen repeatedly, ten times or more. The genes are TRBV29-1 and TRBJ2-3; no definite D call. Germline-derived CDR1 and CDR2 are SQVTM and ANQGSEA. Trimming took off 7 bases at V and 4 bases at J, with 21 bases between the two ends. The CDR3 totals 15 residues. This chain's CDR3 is CSACLREYAPDTQYF. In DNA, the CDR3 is TGCAGCGCCTGCCTAAGAGAATACGCACCAGATACGCAGTATTTT.

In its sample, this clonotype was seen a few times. CDR3 in DNA: TGTGCCAGCAGCTTGGGGCTGCAGGGGTTGGAGACCCAGTACTTC. Protein sequence: CASSLGLQGLETQYF. The chain joins TRBV5-5 to TRBJ2-5; possibly TRBD1 for D (6 bases). Trimming shortened V by 0 bases and J by 5 bases, and 14 bases separated the two germline ends. The CDR3 totals 15 residues. Germline V gene sequence: CDR1 SGHKS, CDR2 YYEKEE (reference sequence). The entire variable domain, with the rest obtained from reference TRBV5-5 and TRBJ2-5, is as follows: DAGVTQSPTHLIKTRGQQVTLRCSPISGHKSVSWYQQVLGQGPQFIFQYYEKEERGRGNFPDRFSARQFPNYSSELNVNALLLGDSALYLCASSLGLQGLETQYFGPGTRLLVL.

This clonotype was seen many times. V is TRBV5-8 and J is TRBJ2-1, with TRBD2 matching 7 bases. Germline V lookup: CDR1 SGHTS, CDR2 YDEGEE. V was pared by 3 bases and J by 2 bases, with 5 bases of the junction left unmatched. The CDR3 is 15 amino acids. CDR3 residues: CASSSAGTTYNEQFF. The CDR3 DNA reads TGTGCCAGCAGCTCAGCGGGGACCACCTACAATGAGCAGTTCTTC.

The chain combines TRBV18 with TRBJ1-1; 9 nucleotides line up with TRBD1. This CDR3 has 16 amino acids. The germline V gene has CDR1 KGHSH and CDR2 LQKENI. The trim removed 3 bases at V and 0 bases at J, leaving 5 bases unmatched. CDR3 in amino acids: CASSPGTGSMNTEAFF. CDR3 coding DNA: TGTGCCAGCTCACCTGGGACAGGGTCTATGAACACTGAAGCTTTCTTT.

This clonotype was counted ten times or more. The CDR3 nucleotides are TGTGCCAGCAGCTCACCCCGACTAGCGGACAATGAGCAGTTCTTC. The encoded protein is CASSSPRLADNEQFF. J is TRBJ2-1 and V is TRBV7-2; TRBD2 matches 9 bases. The V and J ends lost 4 bases and 5 bases, in that order; junction bases with no gene match: 6. This CDR3 has 15 residues. Germline assignment: CDR1 SGHTA and CDR2 FQGNSA.